This TCR beta chain was obtained from a study of PD-1 blockade in classical Hodgkin lymphoma. Study-level information: Every 2 weeks, patients had 3 mg/kg nivolumab intravenously. Findings and limits, study-wide: The baseline diversity of complete responders showed similarity to that of newly diagnosed patients.

This sample's time point: cycle 4 day 1 (C4D1), after more than 5 weeks of nivolumab. Autologous stem cell transplantation was followed by relapse in every patient, and brentuximab vedotin exposure varied. Per the germline V gene, CDR1 is SEHNR and CDR2 is FQNEAQ (reference sequence). The trim removed 5 bases at V and 6 bases at J, leaving 3 bases unmatched. The CDR3 extends over 12 amino acids. Sequencing used immunoSEQ multiplex PCR; TCRdb keeps in-frame clones, though not all of them. The data contain approximately 38,000 clones, 77% of them singletons. For this clone: Its antigen is unknown.

The sequenced sample was peripheral blood mononuclear cells (PBMCs), obtained before the fourth cycle of nivolumab. The receptor comes from a human donor with classical Hodgkin lymphoma. V gene TRBV7-9 combines with J gene TRBJ2-7; 8 nucleotides align to TRBD1. For the CDR3, the DNA is TGTGCCAGCAGCGTAGACAGGGGCGAGCAGTACTTC. Translating it yields CASSVDRGEQYF.